These 32 T cell receptor beta chains came from one sample sequenced in a study of read filtering for tumor transcriptome and immune sequencing. This library used around 400 ng RNA and molecular barcoded adaptors spanning alpha/delta and beta/gamma chains. From the reads, TCRdb called clonotypes with MiXCR, one entry per CDR3 protein. The table has over 80,000 distinct CDR3 sequences, 12% seen once. Sequenced sample: a population of CD138-negative cells sorted from bone marrow. The receptors were sampled from a donor at least 40 years old with multiple myeloma.

This clonotype was found many times. The chain joins TRBV29-1 to TRBJ2-7; perhaps TRBD2 as D (5 bases). Germline V gene data show CDR1 as SQVTM and CDR2 as ANQGSEA. V was pared by 2 bases and J by 7 bases, with 15 bases between. This CDR3 is built from 13 residues. CDR3 sequence (DNA): TGCAGCGTTGAATCCGACGGGATGCGAGAGCAGTACTTC. Residues: CSVESDGMREQYF.

CDR3 nucleotide sequence: TGTGCCAGCAGTCCCCCCCCCCCAGGCGAGCACGGCTACACCTTC. Residues: CASSPPPPGEHGYTF. The V call is TRBV28, the J call TRBJ1-2; D is undetermined. V was pared by 5 bases and J by 8 bases, with 21 bases between. The V gene's germline CDR1 is MDHEN and CDR2 SYDVKM. This CDR3 has 15 amino acids.

This clonotype was observed many times. The DNA of the CDR3 is TGTGCCAGCAGCCCAAACGGAGGGACCGGGAGGATTGTTGCTTTCTTT. This codes for CASSPNGGTGRIVAFF. The V call is TRBV7-9, the J call TRBJ1-1; D may be TRBD1 (5 bases). V gave up 5 bases and J gave up 11 bases, with 27 bases separating them. The CDR3 contains 16 residues. The germline gives CDR1 SEHNR, CDR2 FQNEAQ (reference sequence).

There are a few counts of this clonotype. A much more abundant neighbour one base away suggests this may be a read error. The J gene is TRBJ2-2, the V gene TRBV20-1; 9 bases fit TRBD2. The CDR3 covers 15 residues. Germline loops: CDR1 DFQATT, CDR2 SNEGSKA (reference sequence). The CDR3 sequence: CSALSGRLGTRELFF. In DNA, the CDR3 is TGCAGTGCTTTAAGCGGGAGGTTGGGCACCAGGGAGCTGTTTTTT.

With regard to this clonotype: A much bigger clone sits one base away, suggesting this may be a read error. The V gene is TRBV7-2, the J gene TRBJ2-7; a possible D gene is TRBD2 (7 bases). The CDR3 is 15 residues long. In germline, CDR1 is SGHTA, CDR2 FQGNSA. In DNA, the CDR3 is TGTGCCAGCAGCTTTAGGGAGGGGACATCCTACGAGCGGTACTTC. Translated, it gives CASSFREGTSYERYF.

This clonotype was seen repeatedly, ten times or more. The chain employs TRBV5-4 and TRBJ2-7, with 8 bases fitting TRBD2. This CDR3 comprises 14 residues. Germline CDR1 SGHNT, CDR2 YYREEE (reference sequence). The ends lost 2 bases at V and 6 bases at J; junction bases unmatched: 7. The CDR3 DNA reads TGTGCCAGCAGCTTATCGGGACTAGGTGGCGAGCAGTACTTC. Translating gives CASSLSGLGGEQYF.

This clonotype was recorded at least ten times. J is TRBJ2-1 and V is TRBV12-3 or TRBV12-4; D remains ambiguous. CDR3 length: 12 amino acids. Trimming left V 6 bases short and J 10 bases short, with 13 bases between. CDR3 bases: TGTGCCAGCAGCAGCTGGGTCGGCGAGCAGTTCTTC. Protein sequence: CASSSWVGEQFF.

This clonotype was detected only a few times. This clone may be a read error of a much larger clone one base away. The rearrangement uses TRBV3-1 and TRBJ1-1; a possible D gene is TRBD1 (6 bases). The CDR3 has 14 residues. From germline, CDR1 is LGHDT and CDR2 YNNKEL (reference sequence). The CDR3 loop is CASSPTRGGTEASF. The CDR3 DNA follows: TGTGCCAGCAGCCCGACCAGGGGCGGAACTGAAGCTTCCTTT.

This clonotype showed up many times. This chain uses TRBV5-1 with TRBJ2-2, with 8 bases fitting TRBD2. The CDR3 is 16 residues long. The germline gives CDR1 SGHRS, CDR2 YFSETQ. V gave up 4 bases and J gave up 1 base; unmatched junction bases: 6. CDR3 in amino acids: CASSGIAGLNTGELFF. In nucleotides, the CDR3 is TGCGCCAGCAGCGGTATAGCGGGACTGAACACCGGGGAGCTGTTTTTT. The full variable domain, its missing parts supplied by reference TRBV5-1 and TRBJ2-2, is KAGVTQTPRYLIKTRGQQVTLSCSPISGHRSVSWYQQTPGQGLQFLFEYFSETQRNKGNFPGRFSGRQFSNSRSEMNVSTLELGDSALYLCASSGIAGLNTGELFFGEGSRLTVL.

In this sample, this clonotype turned up many times. The CDR3 protein is CASSQDRGITNEKLFF. The CDR3 DNA follows: TGCGCCAGCAGCCAAGATAGAGGGATAACTAATGAAAAACTGTTTTTT. The rearrangement joins TRBV4-1 to TRBJ1-4; no clear D. This CDR3 region has 16 residues. V gave up 0 bases and J gave up 1 base, with 9 bases separating them. From germline, CDR1 is MGHRA and CDR2 YSYEKL.

In this sample, this clonotype turned up many times. The J gene is TRBJ2-5, the V gene TRBV3-1; a weak D match, TRBD2 (6 bases). Trimming took 0 bases from V and 7 from J, leaving 12 bases between them. Germline V gene sequence: CDR1 LGHDT, CDR2 YNNKEL (reference sequence). This CDR3 comprises 14 residues. CDR3 DNA: TGTGCCAGCAGCCAAGATCTTAGCGGAAGGACCCAGTACTTC. Amino acid sequence: CASSQDLSGRTQYF.

With regard to this clonotype: This may come from a read error, since a much larger clone is one base off. The V gene is TRBV10-1, the J gene TRBJ2-7; 14 nucleotides match TRBD2. J was trimmed by 4 bases and V by 10 bases; bases with no gene match: 12. The CDR3 covers 16 residues. Germline CDR1 WNHNN, CDR2 SYGVQD (reference sequence). CDR3 in amino acids: CAISLGLAGGRYEQYF. The CDR3 nucleotides are TGCGCCATCAGCCTAGGACTAGCGGGAGGCCGGTACGAGCAGTACTTC.

This clonotype turned up a few times. V gene TRBV6-5 combines with J gene TRBJ2-5; D perhaps matches TRBD1 (6 bases). There are 12 residues in the CDR3. Germline V gene data show CDR1 as MNHEY and CDR2 as SVGAGI. Between the trimmed V and J ends, which lost 6 bases and 2 bases, there was a span of 7 bases. The CDR3 spells CASSGQQETQYF. The CDR3 coding sequence is TGTGCCAGCAGCGGACAGCAAGAGACCCAGTACTTC.

This clonotype was counted only a few times. Written as DNA, the CDR3 is TGTGCCAGCAGTCCAATAAGACTAGCGAGCACAGATACGCAGTATTTT. It encodes CASSPIRLASTDTQYF. The rearrangement uses TRBV28 and TRBJ2-3, with TRBD2 identical over 8 bases. CDR1 is MDHEN and CDR2 is SYDVKM in the germline V gene. This CDR3 is built from 16 residues. The trim removed 5 bases at V and 0 bases at J, leaving 7 bases unmatched.

This clonotype was observed many times. V usage is TRBV20-1 and J usage is TRBJ2-7, with D perhaps TRBD1 or TRBD2 (6 bases each). Looked up from germline, CDR1 is DFQATT and CDR2 is SNEGSKA (reference sequence). Trimming removed 6 bases from V and 0 bases from J, with 15 bases in between. The CDR3 runs to 14 residues. As DNA, the CDR3 is TGCAGTGCCCCCGGACAGCGGGCCTCCTACGAGCAGTACTTC. It codes for CSAPGQRASYEQYF.

Notes on this clonotype: A clone one base away is much larger, so this may be a read error. V and J are TRBV7-2 and TRBJ1-1; D unresolved. Germline CDR1 is SGHTA and CDR2 is FQGNSA. This CDR3 comprises 14 residues. The V gene lost 0 bases and the J gene lost 4 bases, with 9 bases spanning the gap. The CDR3: CASSLARRGTEAFF. CDR3 nucleotides: TGTGCCAGCAGCTTAGCTCGGCGAGGCACTGAAGCTTTCTTT.

This clonotype was seen many times. This chain connects TRBV6-5 to TRBJ2-1; TRBD2 matches at 8 bases. This CDR3 spans 15 amino acids. From germline, CDR1 is MNHEY and CDR2 SVGAGI. J lost 4 bases, V lost 6 bases, and 8 bases had no gene match. The CDR3 sequence: CASSPSSGPYNEQFF. In DNA, the CDR3 is TGTGCCAGCAGCCCGTCTAGCGGGCCTTACAATGAGCAGTTCTTC.

This clonotype occurred many times. The chain joins TRBV2 to TRBJ2-7, with unresolved D. From germline, CDR1 is SNHLY and CDR2 FYNNEI. The CDR3 length is 14 residues. Trimming removed 4 bases from V and 1 base from J, with 11 bases in between. The CDR3 nucleotides read TGTGCCAGCAGTGCGGAAGAGTATTCCTACGAGCAGTACTTC. Residues: CASSAEEYSYEQYF.

This clonotype was observed at least ten times. The rearrangement joins TRBV29-1 to TRBJ2-2, with 8 bases fitting TRBD2. Germline CDR1 reads SQVTM; CDR2 reads ANQGSEA. CDR3 length equals 15 residues. V lost 4 bases to trimming and J lost 0 bases; unmatched junction nucleotides: 4. CDR3 nucleotides: TGCAGCGTTGTGAGCGGGAGCTCGAACACCGGGGAGCTGTTTTTT. Its protein product is CSVVSGSSNTGELFF.

Concerning this clonotype: A far bigger clonotype differs at one base, so this is likely a read error. This chain uses TRBV5-1 with TRBJ2-7, with 9 bases identical to TRBD2. V shed 1 base, J shed 7 bases, and the junction held 9 bases outside the gene matches. The germline V gene encodes CDR1 SGHRS and CDR2 YFSETQ. This CDR3 spans 15 amino acids. The CDR3: CASSLTASGMSEQYF. CDR3 coding DNA: TGCGCCAGCAGCTTGACAGCTAGCGGGATGAGTGAGCAGTACTTC.

In this sample, this clonotype turned up many times. The DNA of the CDR3 is TGTGCCAGCTCTGGGACAGGCATTTCACCCCTCCACTTT. This encodes CASSGTGISPLHF. The rearrangement links TRBV6-6 to TRBJ1-6; 8 nucleotides agree with TRBD1. Unmatched junction bases numbered 6, after V lost 8 bases and J lost 9 bases. Germline CDR1 and CDR2: MNHNY and SVGAGI (reference sequence). This CDR3 has 13 residues.

In its sample, this clonotype was seen many times. V is TRBV27 and J is TRBJ2-7; no firm D call. The CDR3 length is 12 residues. V was cut by 9 bases and J by 3 bases, with 12 bases left in between. Germline-derived CDR1 and CDR2 are MNHEY and SMNVEV (reference sequence). Written as DNA, the CDR3 is TGTGCCAGTCCGTACCCAGACTACGAGCAGTACTTC. This encodes CASPYPDYEQYF.

As concerns this clonotype: Since a much larger clone is just one base distant, this may be a read error. This chain connects TRBV7-3 to TRBJ1-5, with D hard to call. This CDR3 contains 16 residues. CDR1 SGHTA and CDR2 FQGTGA come from the germline V gene. CDR3 bases: TGTGCCAGCAGCTTAGAGGTGAAGGGCCGCAATCAGCCCCGGCATTTT. It translates to CASSLEVKGRNQPRHF.

This clonotype was detected a few times. An end of the junction does not agree with germline; a read error may underlie this. The chain's CDR3 is CASRGDRFSHEQYF. DNA of the CDR3: TGTGCCAGCAGGGGAGACAGATTCTCCCACGAGCAGTACTTC. This chain joins TRBV11-2 and TRBJ2-7, with D perhaps TRBD1 or TRBD2 (5 bases each). Germline assignment: CDR1 SGHAT and CDR2 FQNNGV. The CDR3 loop spans 14 amino acids.

Regarding this clonotype: It may be a read error: a sequence one base away is much more abundant. Here the CDR3 omits its conserved ending phenylalanine or tryptophan, so a read error is the likely source. The rearrangement links TRBV10-2 to TRBJ2-5, with TRBD2 as a possible D gene (6 bases). V was pared by 4 bases and J by 5 bases, with 20 bases between. The CDR3 totals 16 residues. Germline-derived CDR1 and CDR2 are WSHSY and SAAADI. The CDR3 nucleotides are TGCGCCAGCAGTGGCGCCAGGACAACACGGGGGGAGACCCAGTACCTC. It encodes CASSGARTTRGETQYL.

With respect to this clonotype: One base away lies a much larger clone, so this may be a sequencing read error. V usage is TRBV6-6 and J usage is TRBJ2-7; D gene unclear. CDR3 length: 12 amino acids. The V gene's germline CDR1 is MNHNY and CDR2 SVGAGI (reference sequence). CDR3 loop: CASSYSAYGQYF. The CDR3, as DNA: TGTGCCAGCAGTTACTCTGCCTACGGGCAGTACTTC.

This clonotype was counted only a few times. The genes are TRBV27 and TRBJ2-4; TRBD2 might be the D (6 bases). The CDR3 has 15 amino acids. The V gene's germline CDR1 is MNHEY and CDR2 SMNVEV (reference sequence). Trimming pared 5 bases from V and 3 bases from J, leaving 14 bases between. In nucleotides, the CDR3 is TGTGCCAGCAGTCTCCGTGCAGCGGGCAAAAACATTCAGTACTTC. Translating gives CASSLRAAGKNIQYF.

The CDR3 reads CSARARPGTSGREDTQYF. The CDR3 nucleotides are TGCAGTGCTAGAGCCCGACCCGGGACTAGCGGGAGAGAAGATACGCAGTATTTT. This chain links TRBV20-1 with TRBJ2-3; the match to TRBD2 covers 14 bases. This CDR3 spans 18 amino acids. V gave up 1 base and J gave up 5 bases; unmatched junction bases: 11. Looked up from germline, CDR1 is DFQATT and CDR2 is SNEGSKA (reference sequence).

This clonotype was found many times. The chain employs TRBV6-6 and TRBJ2-7, with no clear D. The germline V gene encodes CDR1 MNHNY and CDR2 SVGAGI (reference sequence). The CDR3 extends over 10 amino acids. V lost 6 bases to trimming and J lost 5 bases, with 5 bases between them. The CDR3 region has the DNA TGTGCCAGCAGCAGCGACGAGCAGTACTTC. Translation: CASSSDEQYF.

This clonotype was detected ten times or more. This rearrangement joins TRBV7-3 to TRBJ2-6; no reliable D call. CDR3 size: 13 residues. Germline V gene sequence: CDR1 SGHTA, CDR2 FQGTGA. V lost 7 bases and J lost 2, with 6 bases in between. CDR3 region: CASTVTGANVLTF. CDR3 coding DNA: TGTGCCAGCACGGTAACTGGGGCCAACGTCCTGACTTTC.

This clonotype was seen only a few times. The chain links TRBV7-9 to TRBJ2-7; D is ambiguous. The CDR3 is made up of 12 amino acids. Germline lookup yields CDR1 SEHNR and CDR2 FQNEAQ (reference sequence). The V and J ends lost 3 bases and 9 bases respectively, with 12 bases between them. The CDR3 nucleotides read TGTGCCAGCAGCTTTGGGCCCTCCGGGCAGTACTTC. Its protein product is CASSFGPSGQYF. Combining the CDR3 with reference TRBV7-9 and TRBJ2-7 gives the whole variable domain DTGVSQNPRHKITKRGQNVTFRCDPISEHNRLYWYRQTLGQGPEFLTYFQNEAQLEKSRLLSDRFSAERPKGSFSTLEIQRTEQGDSAMYLCASSFGPSGQYFGPGTRLTVT.

This clonotype was observed at least ten times. This sequence joins TRBV7-9 and TRBJ2-5; no definite D call. The V end was cut by 4 bases, the J end by 5 bases, with 8 bases between. Germline values: CDR1 SEHNR, CDR2 FQNEAQ (reference sequence). The length of the CDR3 is 12 residues. DNA of the CDR3: TGTGCCAGCAGCTCAAACAGCGAGACCCAGTACTTC. This encodes CASSSNSETQYF.